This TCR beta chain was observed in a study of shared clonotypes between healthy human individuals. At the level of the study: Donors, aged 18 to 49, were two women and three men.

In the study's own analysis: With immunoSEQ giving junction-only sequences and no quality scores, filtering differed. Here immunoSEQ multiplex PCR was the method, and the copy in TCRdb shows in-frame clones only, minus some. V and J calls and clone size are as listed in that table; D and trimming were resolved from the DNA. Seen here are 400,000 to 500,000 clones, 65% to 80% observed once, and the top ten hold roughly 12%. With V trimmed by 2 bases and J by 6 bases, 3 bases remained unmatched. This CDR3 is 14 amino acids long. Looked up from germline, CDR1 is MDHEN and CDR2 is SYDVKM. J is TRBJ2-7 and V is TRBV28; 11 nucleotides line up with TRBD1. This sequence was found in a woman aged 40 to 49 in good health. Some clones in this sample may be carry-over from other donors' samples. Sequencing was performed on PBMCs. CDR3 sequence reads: CASSLGQGASEQYF. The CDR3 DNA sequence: TGTGCCAGCAGTTTAGGACAGGGGGCCAGCGAGCAGTACTTC.